This TCR beta chain derives from a study of control samples from healthy donors and cancer patients. Assay: immunoSEQ multiplex PCR; the TCRdb copy retains only in-frame clones and omits some. The table shows 70,000 to 95,000 clones, with over 75% occurring only once. The CDR3 spans 15 residues. Germline CDR1 and CDR2: SGHNT and YENEEA. Losses at the gene ends were 5 bases for V and 2 bases for J; bases not matched to a gene: 3. The chain is built from TRBV11-3 and TRBJ2-1; 10 positions agree with TRBD2. The sequence came from a man in his fifties or sixties in good health. Sequencing input: blood. The CDR3 bases are TGTGCCAGCAGCACGACTAGCGGGCCCTACAATGAGCAGTTCTTC. Encoded protein: CASSTTSGPYNEQFF.